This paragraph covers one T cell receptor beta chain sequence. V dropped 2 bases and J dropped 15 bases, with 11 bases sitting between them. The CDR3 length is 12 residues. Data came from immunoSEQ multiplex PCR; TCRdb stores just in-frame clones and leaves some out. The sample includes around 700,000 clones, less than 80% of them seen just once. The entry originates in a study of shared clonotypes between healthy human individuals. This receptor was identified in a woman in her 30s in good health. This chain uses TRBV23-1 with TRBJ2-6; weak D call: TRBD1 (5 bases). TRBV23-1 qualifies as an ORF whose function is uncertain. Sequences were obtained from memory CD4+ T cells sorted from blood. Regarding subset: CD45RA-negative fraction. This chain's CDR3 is CASSQDPTALTF. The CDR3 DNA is TGCGCCAGCAGTCAAGATCCGACAGCCCTGACTTTC.